This is a list of T cell receptor beta chains from one sample in a study of cytomegalovirus exposure and HLA in healthy donors. The table came from immunoSEQ multiplex PCR; TCRdb's copy has only in-frame clones and leaves some out. The repertoire holds some 120,000 clones, with about 76% as singletons. The sequenced sample was PBMCs. These receptors originate from a woman aged 60-70 years in good health and CMV-seropositive. Both conserved end residues are part of each CDR3. The order of the fields is V gene, clone size, D gene, J gene, CDR3 DNA, CDR3 protein. A D gene is named only where the DNA matches it firmly. Not all rows give a size; the values are once, few, many and, for expanded clones, a class.

>TRBV7-3|few|-|TRBJ2-5
TGTGCCAGCAGCTTAAGGGCCCAAGAGACCCAGTACTTC
CASSLRAQETQYF
>TRBV7-2|-|TRBD2|TRBJ2-3
TGTGCCAGCAGCTTAGGGTGGGTCGCTAGCGGGGTCACAGATACGCAGTATTTT
CASSLGWVASGVTDTQYF
>TRBV11-2|-|TRBD1|TRBJ2-5
TGTGCCAGCAGCCATGGACAGGGGTTGGAGGCCCAGTACTTC
CASSHGQGLEAQYF
>TRBV29-1|-|-|TRBJ1-1
TGCAGCGTTATCTACAGGGACGACACTGAAGCTTTCTTT
CSVIYRDDTEAFF
>TRBV7-3|once|-|TRBJ2-2
TGTGCCAGCAGCTTAGACAGAGACACCGGGGAGCTGTTTTTT
CASSLDRDTGELFF
>TRBV11-3|-|TRBD1|TRBJ2-5
TGTGCCAGCAGCGGGACAGGGGACCGGGAGACCCAGTACTTC
CASSGTGDRETQYF
>TRBV6-6|-|TRBD2|TRBJ2-2
TGTGCCAGCAGGGTGGGACTAGCGGGAGACACCGGGGAGCTGTTTTTT
CASRVGLAGDTGELFF
>TRBV9|-|-|TRBJ2-3
TGTGCCAGCAGCTTCACTCACGATACGCAGTATTTT
CASSFTHDTQYF
>TRBV6-5|once|-|TRBJ2-6
TGTGCCAGCAGTGGAGGGCTAGGTGGGGCCAACGTCCTGACTTTC
CASSGGLGGANVLTF
>TRBV9|-|-|TRBJ1-5
TGTGCCAGCAGCGTGGGGCCGACCAATCAGCCCCAGCATTTT
CASSVGPTNQPQHF
>TRBV15|-|TRBD1|TRBJ2-2
TGTGCCACCAGCGCGGACAGGGGGTACACCGGGGAGCTGTTTTTT
CATSADRGYTGELFF
>TRBV2|-|TRBD2|TRBJ2-1
TGTGCCAGCAGGGGCACTAGCGGACGCTCCTACAATGAGCAGTTCTTC
CASRGTSGRSYNEQFF
>TRBV27|-|TRBD2|TRBJ2-7
TGTGCCAGCAGCTTATCGACTAGCGGGAGGCACGAGCAGTACTTC
CASSLSTSGRHEQYF
>TRBV30|-|-|TRBJ1-3
TGTGCCTGGAGTAAGGGCGTGGGACATGGGAGCACCATATATTTT
CAWSKGVGHGSTIYF
>TRBV7-6|-|-|TRBJ2-3
TGTGCCAGCAGCTTAAGGGGTCTAGGCACAGATACGCAGTATTTT
CASSLRGLGTDTQYF
>TRBV5-6|-|TRBD1|TRBJ1-1
TGTGCCAGCAGCCCCCAGGGGGCTACAGGGGGCGTCACTGAAGCTTTCTTT
CASSPQGATGGVTEAFF
>TRBV5-4|-|-|TRBJ1-4
TGTGCCAGCAGCTTGGAGGGGTCAACTAATGAAAAACTGTTTTTT
CASSLEGSTNEKLFF
>TRBV5-1|-|-|TRBJ1-1
TGCGCCAGCAGCTTGACCGGGTCTACCGGTAGGAACACTGAAGCTTTCTTT
CASSLTGSTGRNTEAFF
>TRBV10-1|-|TRBD2|TRBJ2-1
TGCGCCAGCAGGCCGGGACTAGAACTAAATGAGCAGTTCTTC
CASRPGLELNEQFF
>TRBV9|-|-|TRBJ2-1
TGTGCCAGCAGCGGTAGCGGAGGCTCCTACAATGAGCAGTTCTTC
CASSGSGGSYNEQFF
>TRBV6-5|-|-|TRBJ1-5
TGTGCCAGCAGTAGACAGGGCAATCAGCCCCAGCATTTT
CASSRQGNQPQHF
>TRBV4-1|-|-|TRBJ2-1
TGCGCCAGCAGCCAGGATACAGGGAGCTCCTACAATGAGCAGTTCTTC
CASSQDTGSSYNEQFF
>TRBV7-2|-|TRBD2|TRBJ2-6
TGTGCCAGCAGTCCAAGCGGGAGTACTGGGGCCAACGTCCTGACTTTC
CASSPSGSTGANVLTF
>TRBV6-5|-|TRBD1|TRBJ1-2
TGTGCCAGCAGTCCACCGGGACAGTTCTATGGCTACACCTTC
CASSPPGQFYGYTF
>TRBV10-3|-|-|TRBJ1-3
TGTGCCATCATGGGGGGGACACGGATAAACACCATATATTTT
CAIMGGTRINTIYF
>TRBV5-1|-|TRBD1|TRBJ1-4
TGCGCCAGCAGCTGGACAGGGGATAATGAAAAACTGTTTTTT
CASSWTGDNEKLFF
>TRBV4-1|-|-|TRBJ1-5
TGCGCCAGCAGCCAAGATGTTTTCCGGGGCAATCAGCCCCAGCATTTT
CASSQDVFRGNQPQHF
>TRBV4-1|-|-|TRBJ2-5
TGCGCCAGCAGCCAAGGTCCCACCACGGGGGAGACCCAGTACTTC
CASSQGPTTGETQYF
>TRBV30|-|TRBD2|TRBJ2-7
TGTGCCTGGTTTCCCACTAGCGGGGGGACCTACGAGCAGTACTTC
CAWFPTSGGTYEQYF
>TRBV28|once|TRBD2|TRBJ2-7
TGTGCCAGCAGGGCTCCCGGGACTAGCGACCCTCGGGAGCAGTACTTC
CASRAPGTSDPREQYF
>TRBV18|-|TRBD1|TRBJ1-1
TGTGCCAGCTCACCCATACAGGGGTTCGACGCTGAAGCTTTCTTT
CASSPIQGFDAEAFF
>TRBV27|-|-|TRBJ1-1
TGTGCCAGCAGTTTATCAGGGGGCACTGAAGCTTTCTTT
CASSLSGGTEAFF
>TRBV19|once|-|TRBJ1-3
TGTGCCAGTAGTCCCGGTTTTCCAGACAGCCCGAAAGGAAACACCATATATTTT
CASSPGFPDSPKGNTIYF
>TRBV19|once|TRBD1|TRBJ1-2
TGTGCCAGTAGTACCCATCAGGGGGTTCTTGGCTACACCTTC
CASSTHQGVLGYTF
>TRBV5-6|-|-|TRBJ1-2
TGTGCCAGCAGCTCTTTTAAAGGGGAGGGCGGAAACTATGGCTACACCTTC
CASSSFKGEGGNYGYTF
>TRBV19|-|-|TRBJ2-3
TGTGCCAGTAGTTCTACTGTGCGGCAGAACACAGATACGCAGTATTTT
CASSSTVRQNTDTQYF
>TRBV27|-|TRBD1|TRBJ1-6
TGTGCCAGCAGTAGGGACAGTAAGAATTCACCCCTCCACTTT
CASSRDSKNSPLHF
>TRBV7-2|-|-|TRBJ2-6
TGTGCCAGCAGCTCCGGGGTTGGCCTCTCTGGGGCCAACGTCCTGACTTTC
CASSSGVGLSGANVLTF
>TRBV29-1|-|-|TRBJ1-1
TGCAGCGTTGATGGTGGCAGAGGGCGGAGGACTGAAGCTTTCTTT
CSVDGGRGRRTEAFF
>TRBV13|-|TRBD1|TRBJ2-7
TGTGCCAGCAGCTCCCGGGACAGATCCTACGAGCAGTACTTC
CASSSRDRSYEQYF
>TRBV15|once|TRBD1|TRBJ1-4
TGTGCCACCAGCACGGGAGGCCTACAGGGGGTGATTAATGAAAAACTGTTTTTT
CATSTGGLQGVINEKLFF
>TRBV6-6|once|TRBD2|TRBJ2-1
TGTGCCAGCAGTTACTCTTTACTAGCGGGTGTTGATGAGCAGTTCTTC
CASSYSLLAGVDEQFF
>TRBV12-5|-|-|TRBJ1-1
TGTGCTAGTGGTTTGGACAGGGACATGAACACTGAAGCTTTCTTT
CASGLDRDMNTEAFF
>TRBV29-1|-|TRBD2|TRBJ2-1
TGCAGCGTTCTCACGAACGGACTAGCCTACAATGAGCAGTTCTTC
CSVLTNGLAYNEQFF
>TRBV30|-|TRBD1|TRBJ1-2
TGTGCCTGGAGTGTACTCCCAACAGGGGTTGGCTACACCTTC
CAWSVLPTGVGYTF
>TRBV5-4|-|-|TRBJ2-1
TGTGCCAGCAGACAAATCGGGCAGGGTCGCAATGAGCAGTTCTTC
CASRQIGQGRNEQFF
>TRBV29-1|-|-|TRBJ2-5
TGCAGCGTTGAAGAAGCGGGTGCGGGTTGGCTAGGAGGGGAGACCCAGTACTTC
CSVEEAGAGWLGGETQYF